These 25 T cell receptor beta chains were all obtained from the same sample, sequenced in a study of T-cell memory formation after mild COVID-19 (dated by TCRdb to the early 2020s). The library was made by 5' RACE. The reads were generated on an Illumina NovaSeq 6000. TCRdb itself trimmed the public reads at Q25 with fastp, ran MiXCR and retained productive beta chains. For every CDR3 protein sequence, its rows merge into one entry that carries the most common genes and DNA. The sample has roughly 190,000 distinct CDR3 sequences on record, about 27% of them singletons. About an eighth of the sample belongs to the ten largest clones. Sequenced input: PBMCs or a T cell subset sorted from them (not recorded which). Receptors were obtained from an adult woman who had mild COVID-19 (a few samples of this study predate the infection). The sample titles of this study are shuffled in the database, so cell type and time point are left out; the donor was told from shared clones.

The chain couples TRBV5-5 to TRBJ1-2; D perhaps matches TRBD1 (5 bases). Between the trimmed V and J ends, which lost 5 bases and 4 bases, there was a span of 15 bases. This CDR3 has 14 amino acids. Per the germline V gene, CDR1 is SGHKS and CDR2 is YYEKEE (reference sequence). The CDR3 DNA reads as TGTGCCAGCAGATCTGACAGCATCTCCTATGGCTACACCTTC. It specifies CASRSDSISYGYTF.

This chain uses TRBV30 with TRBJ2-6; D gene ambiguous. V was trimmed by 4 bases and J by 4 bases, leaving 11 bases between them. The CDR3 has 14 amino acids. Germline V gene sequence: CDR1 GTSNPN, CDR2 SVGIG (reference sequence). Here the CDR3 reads CAWTLGFGANVLTF. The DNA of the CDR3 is TGTGCCTGGACTTTGGGGTTCGGGGCCAACGTCCTGACTTTC.

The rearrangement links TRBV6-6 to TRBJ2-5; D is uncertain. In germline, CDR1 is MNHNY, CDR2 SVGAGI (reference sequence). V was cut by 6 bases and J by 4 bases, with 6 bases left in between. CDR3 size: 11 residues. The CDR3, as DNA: TGTGCCAGCAGGAACTTAGAGACCCAGTACTTC. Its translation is CASRNLETQYF.

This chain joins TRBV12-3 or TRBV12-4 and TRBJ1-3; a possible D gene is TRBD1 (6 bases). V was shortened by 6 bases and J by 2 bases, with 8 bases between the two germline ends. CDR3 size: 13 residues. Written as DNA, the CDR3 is TGTGCCAGCAGGGGGGCGGCTGGAAACACCATATATTTT. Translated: CASRGAAGNTIYF.

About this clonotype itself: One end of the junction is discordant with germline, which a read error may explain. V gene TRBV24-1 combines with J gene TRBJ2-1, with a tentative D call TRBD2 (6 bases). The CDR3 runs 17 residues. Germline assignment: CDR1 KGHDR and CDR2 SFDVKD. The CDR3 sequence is CATSDFKAGTGYNERFF. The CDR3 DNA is TGTGCCACCAGTGATTTTAAAGCCGGGACTGGCTACAATGAGCGGTTCTTC.

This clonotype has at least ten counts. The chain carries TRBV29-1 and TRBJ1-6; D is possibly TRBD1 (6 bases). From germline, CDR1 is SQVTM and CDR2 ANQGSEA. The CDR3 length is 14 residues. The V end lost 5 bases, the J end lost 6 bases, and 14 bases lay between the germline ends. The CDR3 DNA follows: TGCAGCGTTCAGTGGACAGACTCTAATTCACCCCTCCACTTT. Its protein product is CSVQWTDSNSPLHF. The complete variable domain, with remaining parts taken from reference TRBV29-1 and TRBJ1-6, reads SAVISQKPSRDICQRGTSLTIQCQVDSQVTMMFWYRQQPGQSLTLIATANQGSEATYESGFVIDKFPISRPNLTFSTLTVSNMSPEDSSIYLCSVQWTDSNSPLHFGNGTRLTVT.

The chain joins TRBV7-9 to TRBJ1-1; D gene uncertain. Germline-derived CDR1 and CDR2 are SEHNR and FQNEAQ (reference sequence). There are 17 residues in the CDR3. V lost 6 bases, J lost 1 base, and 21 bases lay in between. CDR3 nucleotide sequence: TGTGCCAGCAGACAATCTGCCTCCCTGAATAAGAACACTGAAGCTTTCTTT. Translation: CASRQSASLNKNTEAFF.

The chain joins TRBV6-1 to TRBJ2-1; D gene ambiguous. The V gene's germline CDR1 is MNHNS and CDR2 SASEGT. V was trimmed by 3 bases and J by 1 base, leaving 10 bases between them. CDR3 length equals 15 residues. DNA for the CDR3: TGTGCCAGCAGTGACCCCGCTAAATCCTACAATGAGCAGTTCTTC. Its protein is CASSDPAKSYNEQFF.

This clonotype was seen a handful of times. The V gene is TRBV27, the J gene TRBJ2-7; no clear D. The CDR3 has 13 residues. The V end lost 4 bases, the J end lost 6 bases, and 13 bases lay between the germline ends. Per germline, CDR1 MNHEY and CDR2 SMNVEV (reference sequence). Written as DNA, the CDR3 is TGTGCCAGCAGTTCCCCGCTTTGGGGCGAGCAGTACTTC. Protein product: CASSSPLWGEQYF.

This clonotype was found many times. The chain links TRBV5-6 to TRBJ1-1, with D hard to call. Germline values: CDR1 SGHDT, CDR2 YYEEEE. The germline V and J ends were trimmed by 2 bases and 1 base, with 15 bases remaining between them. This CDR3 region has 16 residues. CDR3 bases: TGTGCCAGCAGCTTCAGTCGGGGAAGGCGGAACACTGAAGCTTTCTTT. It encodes CASSFSRGRRNTEAFF.

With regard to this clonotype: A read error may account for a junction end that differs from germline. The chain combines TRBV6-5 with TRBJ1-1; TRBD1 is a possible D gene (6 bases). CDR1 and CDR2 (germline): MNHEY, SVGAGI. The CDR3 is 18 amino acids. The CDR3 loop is CASSYSRRQGRPNTEAFF. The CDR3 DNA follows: TGTGCCAGCAGTTACTCTAGGAGGCAGGGGCGCCCGAACACTGAGGCTTTCTTT.

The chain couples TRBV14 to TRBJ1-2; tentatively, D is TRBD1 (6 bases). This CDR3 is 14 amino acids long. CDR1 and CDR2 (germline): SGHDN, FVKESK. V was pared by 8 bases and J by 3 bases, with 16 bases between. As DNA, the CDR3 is TGTGCCAGCTCGAAGGGGGTTTTGGACTATGGCTACACCTTC. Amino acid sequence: CASSKGVLDYGYTF.

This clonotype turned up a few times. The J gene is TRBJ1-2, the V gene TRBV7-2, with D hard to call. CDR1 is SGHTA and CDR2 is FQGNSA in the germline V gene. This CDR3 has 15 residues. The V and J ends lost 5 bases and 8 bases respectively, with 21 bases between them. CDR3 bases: TGTGCCAGCAGCCCGCAGTTGGTGGGGTCCGGGGGCTACACCTTC. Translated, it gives CASSPQLVGSGGYTF.

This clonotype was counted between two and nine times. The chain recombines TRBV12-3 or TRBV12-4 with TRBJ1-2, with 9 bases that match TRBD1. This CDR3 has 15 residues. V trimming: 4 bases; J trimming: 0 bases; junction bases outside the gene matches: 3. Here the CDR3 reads CASSSTGGTNYGYTF. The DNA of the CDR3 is TGTGCCAGCAGTTCGACAGGGGGGACTAACTATGGCTACACCTTC.

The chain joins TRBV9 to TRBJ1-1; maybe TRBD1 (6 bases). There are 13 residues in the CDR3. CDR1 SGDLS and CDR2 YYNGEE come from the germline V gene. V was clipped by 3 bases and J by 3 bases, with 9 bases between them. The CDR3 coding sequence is TGTGCCAGCAGCGCAGGGGCCCACACTGAAGCTTTCTTT. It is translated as CASSAGAHTEAFF.

The CDR3 protein is CASSKKGTGGNYGYTF. The CDR3 region has the DNA TGTGCCAGCAGCAAAAAAGGGACAGGGGGGAACTATGGCTACACCTTC. The chain carries TRBV7-9 and TRBJ1-2; 11 nucleotides match TRBD1. The V segment lost 5 bases and the J segment 2 bases; nucleotides outside the gene matches: 7. This CDR3 comprises 16 residues. Germline assignment: CDR1 SEHNR and CDR2 FQNEAQ (reference sequence). Full variable domain (outside the CDR3, taken from reference TRBV7-9 and TRBJ1-2): DTGVSQNPRHKITKRGQNVTFRCDPISEHNRLYWYRQTLGQGPEFLTYFQNEAQLEKSRLLSDRFSAERPKGSFSTLEIQRTEQGDSAMYLCASSKKGTGGNYGYTFGSGTRLTVV.

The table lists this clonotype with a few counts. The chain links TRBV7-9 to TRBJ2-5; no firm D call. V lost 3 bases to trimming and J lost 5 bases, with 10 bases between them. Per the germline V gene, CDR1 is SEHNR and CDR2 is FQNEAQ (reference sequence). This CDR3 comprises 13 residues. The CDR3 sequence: CASSFPSEETQYF. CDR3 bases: TGTGCCAGCAGCTTTCCGTCAGAGGAGACCCAGTACTTC.

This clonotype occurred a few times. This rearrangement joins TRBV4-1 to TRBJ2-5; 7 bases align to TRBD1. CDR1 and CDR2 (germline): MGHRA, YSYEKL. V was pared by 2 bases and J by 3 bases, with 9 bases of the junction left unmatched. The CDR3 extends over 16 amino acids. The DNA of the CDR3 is TGCGCCAGCAGCCAACCCCGACAGGGCCGAAAAGAGACCCAGTACTTC. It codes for CASSQPRQGRKETQYF.

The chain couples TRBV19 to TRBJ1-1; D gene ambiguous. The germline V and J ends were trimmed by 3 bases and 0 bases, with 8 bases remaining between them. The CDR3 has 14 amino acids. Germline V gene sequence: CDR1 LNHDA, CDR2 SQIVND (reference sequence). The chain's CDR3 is CASSMERVNTEAFF. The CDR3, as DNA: TGTGCCAGTAGTATGGAACGAGTGAACACTGAAGCTTTCTTT.

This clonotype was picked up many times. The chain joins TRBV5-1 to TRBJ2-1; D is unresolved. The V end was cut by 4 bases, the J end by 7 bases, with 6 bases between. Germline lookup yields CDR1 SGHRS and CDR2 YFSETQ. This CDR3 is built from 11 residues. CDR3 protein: CASSLENEQFF. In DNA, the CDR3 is TGCGCCAGCAGCCTGGAGAATGAGCAGTTCTTC.

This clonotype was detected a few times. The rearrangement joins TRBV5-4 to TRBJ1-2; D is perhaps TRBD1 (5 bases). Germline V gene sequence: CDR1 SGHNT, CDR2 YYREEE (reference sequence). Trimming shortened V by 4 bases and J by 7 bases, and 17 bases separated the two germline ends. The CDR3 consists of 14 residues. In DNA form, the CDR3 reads TGTGCCAGCAGCGACATATCAGTTCAGGGTGGCTACACCTTC. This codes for CASSDISVQGGYTF.

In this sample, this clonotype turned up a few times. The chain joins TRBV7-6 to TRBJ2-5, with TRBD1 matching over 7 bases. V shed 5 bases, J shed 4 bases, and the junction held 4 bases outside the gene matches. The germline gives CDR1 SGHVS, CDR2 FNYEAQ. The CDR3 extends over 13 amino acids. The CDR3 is CASSQQGPETQYF. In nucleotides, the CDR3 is TGTGCCAGCAGCCAACAGGGGCCAGAGACCCAGTACTTC. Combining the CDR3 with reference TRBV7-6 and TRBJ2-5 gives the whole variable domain GAGVSQSPRYKVTKRGQDVALRCDPISGHVSLYWYRQALGQGPEFLTYFNYEAQQDKSGLPNDRFSAERPEGSISTLTIQRTEQRDSAMYRCASSQQGPETQYFGPGTRLLVL.

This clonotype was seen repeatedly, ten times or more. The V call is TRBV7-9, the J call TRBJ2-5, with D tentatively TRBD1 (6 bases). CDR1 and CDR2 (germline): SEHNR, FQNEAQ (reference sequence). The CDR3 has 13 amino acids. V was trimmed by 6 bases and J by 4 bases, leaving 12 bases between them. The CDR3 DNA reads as TGTGCCAGCAGTCAGGACAGAAGAGAGACCCAGTACTTC. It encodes CASSQDRRETQYF.

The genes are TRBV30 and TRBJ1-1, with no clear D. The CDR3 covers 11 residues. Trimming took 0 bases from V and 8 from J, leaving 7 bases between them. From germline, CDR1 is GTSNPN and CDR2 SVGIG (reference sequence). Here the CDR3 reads CAWSVRLEAFF. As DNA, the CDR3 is TGTGCCTGGAGTGTACGTTTGGAAGCTTTCTTT.

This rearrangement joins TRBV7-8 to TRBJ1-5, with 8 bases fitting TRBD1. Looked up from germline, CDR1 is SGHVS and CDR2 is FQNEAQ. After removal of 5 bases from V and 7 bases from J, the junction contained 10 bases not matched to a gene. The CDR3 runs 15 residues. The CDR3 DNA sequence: TGTGCCAGCAGCGCCGGACAGGGAGGAAAACAGCCCCAGCATTTT. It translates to CASSAGQGGKQPQHF.